This T cell receptor (beta chain) is drawn from a study of blood T cell repertoires in COVID-19. The overall study: COVID-19 samples, acute and convalescent, were from the United States, Italy and Spain. The cDNA or gDNA used as material had been derived from T cells, B-cell-depleted T cells, or PBMCs.

Germline CDR1 and CDR2: LGHNA and YSLEER. The CDR3 runs to 14 residues. Unmatched junction bases numbered 2, after V lost 0 bases and J lost 7 bases. Original data processing: From reference gene primer amplification, estimates of nucleated cell counts were derived. The repertoire was sequenced with immunoSEQ multiplex PCR; TCRdb's copy has only in-frame clones and lacks some. V, J and clone size are those of that table, while D and trimming were read from the DNA. The sample records about 200,000 clones, approximately 90% being singletons. What was sequenced was peripheral blood. The origin of this receptor is a middle-aged man with active or convalescent COVID-19. V is TRBV4-3 and J is TRBJ2-1, with 8 bases fitting TRBD2. CDR3 in DNA: TGCGCCAGCAGCCAAGATCAGCGGGGGAATGAGCAGTTCTTC. Its protein product is CASSQDQRGNEQFF.